This TCR beta chain was sequenced for a study of T cells expressing NK-cell markers. Findings and limits, study-wide: One observes that, in several donors, these clonotypes were also the leading ones within the CD3+CD56-NKG2C+ fraction. Six or seven donors had dominant NKG2C+ clonotypes that comprised roughly 1.0-8% of their CD8+ T cells.

A word on this clonotype: Its target is unknown.

Germline CDR1 reads SEHNR; CDR2 reads FQNEAQ (reference sequence). CDR3 length: 14 amino acids. TCRdb reprocessed the 5' RACE reads, with one entry per CDR3 protein and no DNA. The sample includes about 460,000 distinct CDR3 sequences. This chain joins TRBV7-9 and TRBJ1-6. The sample taken for sequencing was blood T cells: a sorted CD56 or NKG2C T cell subset, CD4+ or CD8+ T cells, or bulk PBMC T cells (not recorded which). The clonotype comes from a woman between 45 and 60 years old in good health. CDR3 region: CASSLGTESATLHF.